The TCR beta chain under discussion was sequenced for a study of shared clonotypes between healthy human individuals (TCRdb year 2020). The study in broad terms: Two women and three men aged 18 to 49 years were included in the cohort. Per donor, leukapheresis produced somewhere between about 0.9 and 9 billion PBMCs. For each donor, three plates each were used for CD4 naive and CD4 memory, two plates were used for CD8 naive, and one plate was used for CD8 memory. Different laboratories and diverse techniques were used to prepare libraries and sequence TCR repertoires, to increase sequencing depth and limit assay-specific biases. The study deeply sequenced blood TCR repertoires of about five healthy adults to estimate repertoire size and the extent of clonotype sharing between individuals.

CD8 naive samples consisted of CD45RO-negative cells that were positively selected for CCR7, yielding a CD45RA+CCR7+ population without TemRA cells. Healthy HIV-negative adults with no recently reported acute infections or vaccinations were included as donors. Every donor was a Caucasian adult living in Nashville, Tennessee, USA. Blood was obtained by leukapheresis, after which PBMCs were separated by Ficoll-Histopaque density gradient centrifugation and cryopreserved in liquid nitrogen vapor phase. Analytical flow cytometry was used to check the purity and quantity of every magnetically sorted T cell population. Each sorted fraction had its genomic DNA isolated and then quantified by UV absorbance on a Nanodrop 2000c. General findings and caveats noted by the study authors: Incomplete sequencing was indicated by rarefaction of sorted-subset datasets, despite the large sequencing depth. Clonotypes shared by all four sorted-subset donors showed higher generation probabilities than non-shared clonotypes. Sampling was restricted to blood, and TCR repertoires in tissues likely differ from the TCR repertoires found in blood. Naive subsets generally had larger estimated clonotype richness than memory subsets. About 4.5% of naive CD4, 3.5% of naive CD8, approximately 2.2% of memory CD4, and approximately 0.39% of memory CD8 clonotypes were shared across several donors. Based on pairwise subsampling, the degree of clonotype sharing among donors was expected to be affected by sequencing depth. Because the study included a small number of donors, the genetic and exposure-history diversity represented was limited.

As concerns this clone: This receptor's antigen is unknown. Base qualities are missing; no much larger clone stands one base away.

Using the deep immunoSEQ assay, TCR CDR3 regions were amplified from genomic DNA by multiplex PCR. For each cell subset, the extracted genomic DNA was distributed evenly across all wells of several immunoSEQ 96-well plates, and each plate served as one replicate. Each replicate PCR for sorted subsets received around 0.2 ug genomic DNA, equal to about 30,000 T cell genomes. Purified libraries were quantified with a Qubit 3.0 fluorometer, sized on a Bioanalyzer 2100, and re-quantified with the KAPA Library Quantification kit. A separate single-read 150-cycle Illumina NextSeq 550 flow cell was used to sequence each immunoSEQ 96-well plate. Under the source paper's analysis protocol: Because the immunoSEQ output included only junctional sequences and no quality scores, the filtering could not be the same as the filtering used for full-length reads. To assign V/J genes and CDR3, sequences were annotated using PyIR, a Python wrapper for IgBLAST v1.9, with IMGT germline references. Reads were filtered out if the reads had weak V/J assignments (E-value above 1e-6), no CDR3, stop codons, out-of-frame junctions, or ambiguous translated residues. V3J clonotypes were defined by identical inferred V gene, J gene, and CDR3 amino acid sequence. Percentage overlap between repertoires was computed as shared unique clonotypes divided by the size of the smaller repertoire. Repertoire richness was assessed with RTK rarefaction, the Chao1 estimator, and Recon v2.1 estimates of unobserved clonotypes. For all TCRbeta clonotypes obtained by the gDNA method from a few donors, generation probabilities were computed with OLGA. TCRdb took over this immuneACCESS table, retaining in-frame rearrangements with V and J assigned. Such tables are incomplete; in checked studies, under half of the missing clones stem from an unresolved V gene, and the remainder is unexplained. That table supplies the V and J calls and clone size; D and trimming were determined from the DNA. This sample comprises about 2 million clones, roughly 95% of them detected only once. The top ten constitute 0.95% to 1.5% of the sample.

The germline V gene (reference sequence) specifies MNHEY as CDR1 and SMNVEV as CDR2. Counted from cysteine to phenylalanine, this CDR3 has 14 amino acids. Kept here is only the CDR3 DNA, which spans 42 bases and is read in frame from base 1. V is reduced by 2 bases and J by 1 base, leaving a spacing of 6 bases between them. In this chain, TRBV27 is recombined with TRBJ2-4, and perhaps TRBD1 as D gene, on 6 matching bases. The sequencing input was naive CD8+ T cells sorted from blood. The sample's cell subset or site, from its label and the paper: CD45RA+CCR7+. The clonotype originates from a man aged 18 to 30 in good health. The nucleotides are TGTGCCAGCAGTTTAAGGGGGGCCAAAAACATTCAGTACTTC. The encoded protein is CASSLRGAKNIQYF.